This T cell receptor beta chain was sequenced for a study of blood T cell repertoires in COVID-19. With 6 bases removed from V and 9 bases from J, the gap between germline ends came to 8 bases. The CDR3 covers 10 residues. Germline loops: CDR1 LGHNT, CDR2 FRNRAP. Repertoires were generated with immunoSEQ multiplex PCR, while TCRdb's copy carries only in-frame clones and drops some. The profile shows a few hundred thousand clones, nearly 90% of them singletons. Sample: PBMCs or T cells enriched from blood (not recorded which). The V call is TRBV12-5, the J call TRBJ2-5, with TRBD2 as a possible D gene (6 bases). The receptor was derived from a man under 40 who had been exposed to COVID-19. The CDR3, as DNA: TGTGCTAGTGGGGGGGAGGCCCAGTACTTC. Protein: CASGGEAQYF.